Below, 19 T cell receptor beta chains from the same sample are listed, as sequenced in a study of PD-1 blockade in classical Hodgkin lymphoma. Relapse was seen in all patients after autologous stem cell transplantation, and brentuximab vedotin exposure was variable. The table came from immunoSEQ multiplex PCR; TCRdb's copy has only in-frame clones and leaves some out. The sample yields tens of thousands of clones, about four fifths seen once. Sample: peripheral blood mononuclear cells (PBMCs), taken before the second cycle of nivolumab. These receptors all stem from a human donor with classical Hodgkin lymphoma.

The gene calls are TRBV6-6 and TRBJ1-4; 7 positions agree with TRBD1. Germline CDR1 MNHNY, CDR2 SVGAGI (reference sequence). The J segment lost 5 bases and the V segment lost 8 bases, leaving 2 bases of the junction unmatched. The length of the CDR3 is 12 residues. The CDR3 spells CASAGGNEKLFF. The DNA for the CDR3 is TGTGCCAGCGCAGGGGGGAATGAAAAACTGTTTTTT.

V gene TRBV7-8 combines with J gene TRBJ2-3; no definite D call. The CDR3 spans 14 residues. The ends were cut back, 4 bases at V and 4 bases at J, with 12 bases in the middle. The germline CDR1 and CDR2 sequences are SGHVS and FQNEAQ. The CDR3 coding sequence is TGTGCCAGCAGCTCCTCCAGGATCTCAGATACGCAGTATTTT. It is translated as CASSSSRISDTQYF.

This chain connects TRBV5-1 to TRBJ2-7; TRBD1 matches 7 bases. The germline V gene has CDR1 SGHRS and CDR2 YFSETQ. The J segment lost 6 bases and the V segment lost 5 bases, leaving 8 bases of the junction unmatched. The CDR3 spans 13 residues. The DNA of the CDR3 is TGCGCCAGCAGGGGCGACAGGGACGGCGAGCAGTACTTC. This encodes CASRGDRDGEQYF.

The genes are TRBV6-6 and TRBJ2-7; D is possibly TRBD1 or TRBD2 (6 bases each). V was pared by 8 bases and J by 3 bases, with 14 bases between. Germline CDR1 MNHNY, CDR2 SVGAGI (reference sequence). This CDR3 region has 13 residues. The CDR3 DNA is TGTGCCAGCTATTTAGGGGGAGGCTACGAGCAGTACTTC. It translates to CASYLGGGYEQYF.

This clone was picked up a small number of times. The chain has TRBV9 and TRBJ2-5; TRBD2 matches 12 bases. After removal of 4 bases from V and 0 bases from J, the junction contained 10 bases not matched to a gene. Germline CDR1 is SGDLS and CDR2 is YYNGEE. The CDR3 extends over 18 amino acids. CDR3 sequence (DNA): TGTGCCAGCAGCACCCGACTAGCGGGGGCCGGGTACCAAGAGACCCAGTACTTC. Residues: CASSTRLAGAGYQETQYF. The whole variable domain, filled in from reference TRBV9 and TRBJ2-5, reads DSGVTQTPKHLITATGQRVTLRCSPRSGDLSVYWYQQSLDQGLQFLIQYYNGEERAKGNILERFSAQQFPDLHSELNLSSLELGDSALYFCASSTRLAGAGYQETQYFGPGTRLLVL.

This clone has only a few counts. The rearrangement links TRBV25-1 to TRBJ1-1, with D tentatively TRBD1 (5 bases). Between the trimmed V and J ends, which lost 2 bases and 3 bases, there was a span of 10 bases. This CDR3 spans 14 amino acids. Germline V lookup: CDR1 MGHDK, CDR2 SYGVNS. CDR3 loop: CASSEQGRDTEAFF. The CDR3 DNA reads TGTGCCAGCAGTGAACAGGGTCGGGACACTGAAGCTTTCTTT.

The rearrangement links TRBV11-2 to TRBJ2-1; D is unresolved. Germline-derived CDR1 and CDR2 are SGHAT and FQNNGV. CDR3 length equals 14 residues. Deletions cut 3 bases from V and 4 bases from J, with 10 bases between. DNA of the CDR3: TGTGCCAGCAGCTTCTCCCACGTATACAATGAGCAGTTCTTC. Its translation: CASSFSHVYNEQFF.

The chain recombines TRBV4-1 with TRBJ1-3, with TRBD1 as a possible D gene (5 bases). The V gene's germline CDR1 is MGHRA and CDR2 YSYEKL. This CDR3 is built from 16 residues. Trimming removed 0 bases at V and 2 bases at J, with 11 bases between. The CDR3 spells CASSQDRKGTGNTIYF. CDR3 sequence (DNA): TGCGCCAGCAGCCAAGATCGGAAGGGGACTGGAAACACCATATATTTT.

The chain employs TRBV12-5 and TRBJ1-2, with 11 bases that match TRBD1. The CDR3 is 15 residues long. The ends lost 3 bases at V and 3 bases at J; junction bases unmatched: 3. Germline CDR1 reads LGHNT; CDR2 reads FRNRAP. The CDR3 bases are TGTGCTAGTGGTTTTGGACAGGGGGCGTACTATGGCTACACCTTC. It yields the protein CASGFGQGAYYGYTF.

This clone appeared a single time. The chain joins TRBV6-4 to TRBJ1-2; maybe TRBD1 (5 bases). The CDR3 is 15 amino acids. Germline CDR1 is MRHNA and CDR2 is SNTAGT. Trimming removed 5 bases from V and 7 bases from J, with 20 bases in between. The CDR3 DNA reads TGTGCCAGCAGTTCCGAGGGCCCCGGGACGGGTGGCTACACCTTC. Translating it yields CASSSEGPGTGGYTF.

This clone came up a few times. The rearrangement joins TRBV7-2 to TRBJ1-5, with D hard to call. V lost 6 bases and J lost 3, with 12 bases in between. The CDR3 runs 14 residues. Germline V gene data show CDR1 as SGHTA and CDR2 as FQGNSA. The CDR3 loop is CASSLGGNNQPQHF. The CDR3 DNA is TGTGCCAGCAGTCTGGGAGGGAACAATCAGCCCCAGCATTTT.

The CDR3 reads CASSAREDAVNTEAFF. The CDR3 DNA is TGTGCCAGCTCAGCAAGGGAGGACGCTGTGAACACTGAAGCTTTCTTT. The chain has TRBV18 and TRBJ1-1, with D unclear. The CDR3 spans 16 residues. V was clipped by 5 bases and J by 0 bases, with 16 bases between them. Germline V CDR1 and CDR2: KGHSH, LQKENI.

The chain couples TRBV7-2 to TRBJ2-3, with D maybe TRBD2 (5 bases). CDR3 size: 14 residues. The V gene lost 4 bases and the J gene lost 2 bases, with 10 bases spanning the gap. CDR1 and CDR2 from the germline V gene are SGHTA and FQGNSA. The CDR3: CASSSGIYTDTQYF. The CDR3 bases are TGTGCCAGCAGCTCGGGGATCTACACAGATACGCAGTATTTT.

This chain connects TRBV19 to TRBJ1-4, with 9 bases aligning to TRBD1. This CDR3 has 22 amino acids. The V and J ends lost 5 bases and 4 bases, in that order; junction bases with no gene match: 26. CDR1 LNHDA and CDR2 SQIVND come from the germline V gene (reference sequence). CDR3 coding DNA: TGTGCCAGTAGTCCAAAGATCCTTGGACAGGGGTTCGCGTCGGTACTTAATGAAAAACTGTTTTTT. Translation: CASSPKILGQGFASVLNEKLFF.

This clone came up once. This chain links TRBV4-3 with TRBJ2-7; 10 bases are a match to TRBD1. CDR3 length: 13 residues. CDR1 LGHNA and CDR2 YSLEER come from the germline V gene. V lost 6 bases, J lost 5 bases, and 4 bases stayed unmatched. CDR3 loop: CASSLDRGNEQYF. The CDR3 DNA is TGCGCCAGCAGTCTGGACAGGGGGAACGAGCAGTACTTC.

This chain connects TRBV6-5 to TRBJ2-7; D is undetermined. CDR3 length: 11 residues. Germline values: CDR1 MNHEY, CDR2 SVGAGI. V lost 6 bases, J lost 2 bases, and 5 bases lay in between. DNA for the CDR3: TGTGCCAGCAGCTCCGCCTACGAGCAGTACTTC. This codes for CASSSAYEQYF.

The gene calls are TRBV7-3 and TRBJ1-1; 8 bases are a match to TRBD1. This CDR3 is 16 amino acids long. Per germline, CDR1 SGHTA and CDR2 FQGTGA. V lost 5 bases and J lost 1; bases outside the gene matches: 9. The CDR3 coding sequence is TGTGCCAGCAGCCCTCAGGGGGCGGTGGGGAACACTGAAGCTTTCTTT. Translated: CASSPQGAVGNTEAFF.

J is TRBJ2-6 and V is TRBV28, with 11 bases aligning to TRBD1. V lost 0 bases to trimming and J lost 0 bases; unmatched junction nucleotides: 1. Germline values: CDR1 MDHEN, CDR2 SYDVKM. This CDR3 comprises 18 residues. CDR3 coding DNA: TGTGCCAGCAGTTTATGGGGGACAGGGGGCTCTGGGGCCAACGTCCTGACTTTC. Its protein is CASSLWGTGGSGANVLTF.

The CDR3 is CASSLYLNTGELFF. DNA for the CDR3: TGTGCCAGCAGCTTATACTTGAACACCGGGGAGCTGTTTTTT. The chain combines TRBV7-3 with TRBJ2-2, with D unclear. The germline CDR1 and CDR2 sequences are SGHTA and FQGTGA. CDR3 length: 14 residues. The V and J ends lost 2 bases and 1 base respectively, with 5 bases between them.